The clone carrying this TCR beta chain was detected ten times or more. Its antigen is currently unknown. TCRdb redid the calling of the reads with MiXCR, one entry per CDR3 protein. The table has 150,000 to 200,000 distinct CDR3 sequences, about an eighth seen once. These data belong to a study of T cell repertoires in cytomegalovirus infection. Study background: In public TCR beta signatures, there were indications of both CMV infection and matching HLA type. Study-wide points: In two of eight donors, the top clonotype was HLA-C-restricted CMV-specific.

Germline CDR1 reads LNHDA; CDR2 reads SQIVND (reference sequence). The CDR3 covers 17 residues. With 6 bases clipped from V and 2 bases from J, the junction kept 15 bases outside the gene matches. The chain employs TRBV19 and TRBJ1-1, with 7 positions matching TRBD1. This receptor was identified in a human donor in good health (CMV status not recorded). Some clones in this sample may be carry-over from other donors' samples. Sequences were obtained from PBMCs. The CDR3 bases are TGTGCCAGTAGGAGACACAGGGGAGATTTACCTAACACTGAAGCTTTCTTT. Amino acids: CASRRHRGDLPNTEAFF.